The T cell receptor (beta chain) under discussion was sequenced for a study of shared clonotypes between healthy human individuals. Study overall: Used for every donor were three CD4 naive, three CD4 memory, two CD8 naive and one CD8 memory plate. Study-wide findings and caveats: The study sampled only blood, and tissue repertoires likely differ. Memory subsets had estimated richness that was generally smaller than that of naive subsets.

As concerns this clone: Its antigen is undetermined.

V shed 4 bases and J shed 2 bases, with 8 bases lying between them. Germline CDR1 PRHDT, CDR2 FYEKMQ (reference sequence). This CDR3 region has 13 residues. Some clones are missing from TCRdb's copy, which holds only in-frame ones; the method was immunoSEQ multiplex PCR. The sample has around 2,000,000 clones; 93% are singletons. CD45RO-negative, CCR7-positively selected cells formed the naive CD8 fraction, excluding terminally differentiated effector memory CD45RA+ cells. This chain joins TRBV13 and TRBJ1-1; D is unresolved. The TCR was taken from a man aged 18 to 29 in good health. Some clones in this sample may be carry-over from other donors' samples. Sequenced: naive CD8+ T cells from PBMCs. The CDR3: CASSYGGNTEAFF. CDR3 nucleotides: TGTGCCAGCAGCTACGGAGGTAACACTGAAGCTTTCTTT.